This T cell receptor (beta chain) was recorded in a study of T cells in Graves' hyperthyroidism and ophthalmopathy. Study-level information: Blood was drawn when the patient was first diagnosed and still untreated.

The CDR3 spans 19 residues. The germline V gene has CDR1 SGHVS and CDR2 FNYEAQ. The V segment lost 0 bases and the J segment 3 bases; nucleotides outside the gene matches: 13. Study-level results: Among thyroid clonotypes expanded above 0.001, most also appeared in blood.

Remarks on this clonotype: Its antigen is undetermined.

Enrolled ophthalmopathy patients presented with a Clinical Activity Score of at least 3, a NOSPECS grade of at least 4, and disease duration under 3 months. Reasons for excluding patients were uncontrolled infection, other autoimmune disease, pregnancy or lactation. Authors of the study amplified TCR beta CDR3 regions from RNA transcripts. A first-round RT-PCR of the TCR CDR3 used the HTBI primer set. A single record per CDR3 protein comes from TCRdb applying MiXCR to the multiplex PCR reads. The sample contains fewer than 650,000 distinct CDR3 sequences, over 12% of which appear only once. The chain carries TRBV7-6 and TRBJ2-7, with TRBD1 matching 11 bases. Sequencing was carried out using blood. The clonotype originates from a woman aged 18-29 years with Graves' ophthalmopathy. CDR3 protein: CASSLAGQGVRGRGYEQYF. Written as DNA, the CDR3 is TGTGCCAGCAGCTTAGCGGGACAGGGGGTAAGGGGTAGGGGCTACGAGCAGTACTTC.